These 7 T cell receptor beta chains share one sample of origin, sequenced in a study of blood T cell dynamics during melanoma immunotherapy. Method: immunoSEQ multiplex PCR; TCRdb's copy keeps in-frame clones and lacks some. The repertoire includes about 15,000 clones, more than 75% of them detected once, and about 4.6% sits in the top ten. Time point given: pre-treatment baseline. Sequencing was performed on blood, taken from a patient treated with checkpoint blockade. All receptors come from a human donor with melanoma.

Details on this clone: An end of the junction differs from the germline gene, which may be a read error. The rearrangement links TRBV19 to TRBJ1-1; D unclear. Germline V lookup: CDR1 LNHDA, CDR2 SQIVND (reference sequence). The CDR3 runs 15 residues. In nucleotides, the CDR3 is TGTGCCAGTAAGGTCGGAGGCTTTTCGAACACTGAAACTTTCTTT. Amino acids: CASKVGGFSNTETFF.

The chain carries TRBV27 and TRBJ2-7; D may be TRBD2 (5 bases). Trimming took off 0 bases at V and 7 bases at J, with 10 bases between the two ends. Germline CDR1 and CDR2: MNHEY and SMNVEV (reference sequence). The CDR3 totals 13 residues. Here the CDR3 reads CASSLSTGSEQYF. The CDR3 region has the DNA TGTGCCAGCAGTTTATCGACTGGGAGTGAGCAGTACTTC.

V usage is TRBV29-1 and J usage is TRBJ2-1; a weak D match, TRBD2 (6 bases). The CDR3 loop spans 14 amino acids. Germline assignment: CDR1 SQVTM and CDR2 ANQGSEA. Between the trimmed V and J ends, which lost 3 bases and 4 bases, there was a span of 13 bases. Here the CDR3 DNA reads TGCAGCGTTGATGGCCCGGGAGAGTACAATGAGCAGTTCTTC. As protein: CSVDGPGEYNEQFF.

The chain couples TRBV5-6 to TRBJ1-6, with 9 bases lining up with TRBD1. The CDR3 runs 14 residues. Germline V gene sequence: CDR1 SGHDT, CDR2 YYEEEE. V was clipped by 4 bases and J by 10 bases; unmatched bases: 6. Written as DNA, the CDR3 is TGTGCCAGCAGCACTAGACAGGGGGACTCACCCCTCCACTTT. Translated: CASSTRQGDSPLHF. Based on the CDR3 plus reference TRBV5-6 and TRBJ1-6, the full variable domain is DAGVTQSPTHLIKTRGQQVTLRCSPKSGHDTVSWYQQALGQGPQFIFQYYEEEERQRGNFPDRFSGHQFPNYSSELNVNALLLGDSALYLCASSTRQGDSPLHFGNGTRLTVT.

This chain links TRBV5-1 with TRBJ2-5; 8 bases match TRBD1. Germline assignment: CDR1 SGHRS and CDR2 YFSETQ. V gave up 1 base and J gave up 3 bases; unmatched junction bases: 2. The CDR3 has 14 residues. The CDR3 DNA reads TGCGCCAGCAGCTTGAACAGGGGGGAAGAGACCCAGTACTTC. The encoded protein is CASSLNRGEETQYF.

The rearrangement uses TRBV9 and TRBJ2-2, with 10 nucleotides matching TRBD2. J was trimmed by 2 bases and V by 4 bases; bases with no gene match: 8. Germline-derived CDR1 and CDR2 are SGDLS and YYNGEE. This CDR3 is 17 amino acids long. CDR3 in amino acids: CASSIPGTSENTGELFF. The CDR3 nucleotides are TGTGCCAGCAGCATCCCCGGGACTAGCGAAAACACCGGGGAGCTGTTTTTT.

V gene TRBV5-5 combines with J gene TRBJ2-2; 9 bases agree with TRBD1. The CDR3 has 15 residues. Losses at the gene ends were 3 bases for V and 4 bases for J; bases not matched to a gene: 4. Germline loops: CDR1 SGHKS, CDR2 YYEKEE (reference sequence). The CDR3 DNA sequence: TGTGCCAGCAGCTCAGGGACAGGGCCCACCGGGGAGCTGTTTTTT. It specifies CASSSGTGPTGELFF.